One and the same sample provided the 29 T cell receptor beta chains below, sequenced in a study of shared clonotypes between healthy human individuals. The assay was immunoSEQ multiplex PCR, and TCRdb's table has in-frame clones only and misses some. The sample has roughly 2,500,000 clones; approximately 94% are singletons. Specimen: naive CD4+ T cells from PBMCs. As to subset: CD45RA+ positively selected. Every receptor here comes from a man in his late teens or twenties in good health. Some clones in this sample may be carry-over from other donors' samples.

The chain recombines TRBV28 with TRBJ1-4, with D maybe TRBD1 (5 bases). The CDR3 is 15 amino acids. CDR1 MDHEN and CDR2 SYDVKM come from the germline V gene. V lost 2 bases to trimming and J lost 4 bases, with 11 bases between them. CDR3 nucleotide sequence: TGTGCCAGCAGTTTAATCGGGGGGGTTAATGAAAAACTGTTTTTT. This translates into CASSLIGGVNEKLFF.

The CDR3 DNA sequence: TGTGCCAGCAGCTTTGTTGGTCCCAGGGAGCAGTACTTC. This translates into CASSFVGPREQYF. The V gene is TRBV7-2, the J gene TRBJ2-7; the D is unclear. Germline CDR1 reads SGHTA; CDR2 reads FQGNSA. The CDR3 has 13 amino acids. Trimming left V 3 bases short and J 7 bases short, with 13 bases between. The full variable domain, rest sourced from reference TRBV7-2 and TRBJ2-7, is GAGVSQSPSNKVTEKGKDVELRCDPISGHTALYWYRQSLGQGLEFLIYFQGNSAPDKSGLPSDRFSAERTGGSVSTLTIQRTQQEDSAVYLCASSFVGPREQYFGPGTRLTVT.

CDR3 sequence (DNA): TGTGCCAGCAGCTTACCGCAGCGGGCCTCCTACGAGCAGTACTTC. Translating gives CASSLPQRASYEQYF. The V and J genes are TRBV7-2 and TRBJ2-7; maybe TRBD2 (6 bases). Germline V lookup: CDR1 SGHTA, CDR2 FQGNSA. The CDR3 has 15 residues. V was trimmed by 2 bases and J by 0 bases, leaving 11 bases between them.

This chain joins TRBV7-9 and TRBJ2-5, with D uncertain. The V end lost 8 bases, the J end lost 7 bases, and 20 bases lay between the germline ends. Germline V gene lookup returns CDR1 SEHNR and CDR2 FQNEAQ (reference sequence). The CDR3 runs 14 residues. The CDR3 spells CASGTPVGVVTQYF. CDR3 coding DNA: TGTGCCAGCGGCACGCCGGTGGGTGTTGTGACCCAGTACTTC.

This CDR3 is CASRQGLSGELFF. The CDR3 nucleotides read TGTGCCAGTCGACAGGGGTTATCCGGGGAGCTGTTTTTT. The rearrangement joins TRBV28 to TRBJ2-2; TRBD1 matches 8 bases. The CDR3 loop spans 13 amino acids. V trimming: 9 bases; J trimming: 6 bases; junction bases outside the gene matches: 6. In germline, CDR1 is MDHEN, CDR2 SYDVKM.

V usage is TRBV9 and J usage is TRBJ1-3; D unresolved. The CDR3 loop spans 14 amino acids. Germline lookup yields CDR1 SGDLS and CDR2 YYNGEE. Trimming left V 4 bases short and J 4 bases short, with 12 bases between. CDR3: CASSLGPSGNTIYF. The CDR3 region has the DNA TGTGCCAGCAGCTTAGGGCCGAGCGGAAACACCATATATTTT.

In nucleotides, the CDR3 is TGTGCCAGCAGTGGAGAGCAGATGGCCACCTACGAGCAGTACTTC. It yields the protein CASSGEQMATYEQYF. The rearrangement uses TRBV6-1 and TRBJ2-7; D is ambiguous. Deletions cut 4 bases from V and 2 bases from J, with 15 bases between. CDR1 is MNHNS, CDR2 SASEGT, per germline. The CDR3 runs 15 residues.

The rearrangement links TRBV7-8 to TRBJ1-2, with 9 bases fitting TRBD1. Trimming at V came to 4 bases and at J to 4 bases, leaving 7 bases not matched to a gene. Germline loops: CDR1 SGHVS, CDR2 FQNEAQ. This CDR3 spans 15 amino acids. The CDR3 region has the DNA TGTGCCAGCAGCTCCCCTGGGGACAGGGTCTATGGCTACACCTTC. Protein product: CASSSPGDRVYGYTF.

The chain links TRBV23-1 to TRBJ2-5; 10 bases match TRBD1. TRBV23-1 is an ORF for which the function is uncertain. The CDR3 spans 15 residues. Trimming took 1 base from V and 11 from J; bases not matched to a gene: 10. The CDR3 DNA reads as TGCGCCAGCAGTCAATGGGGGACAGGGGTCAGGGAGCAGTACTTC. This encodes CASSQWGTGVREQYF.

The CDR3 DNA follows: TGTGCCAGCAGCTTCACGGTAGCAGATACGCAGTATTTT. Encoded protein: CASSFTVADTQYF. The V gene is TRBV7-8, the J gene TRBJ2-3; no definite D call. The CDR3 sequence is 13 residues long. Per germline, CDR1 SGHVS and CDR2 FQNEAQ. Trimming pared 3 bases from V and 4 bases from J, leaving 8 bases between.

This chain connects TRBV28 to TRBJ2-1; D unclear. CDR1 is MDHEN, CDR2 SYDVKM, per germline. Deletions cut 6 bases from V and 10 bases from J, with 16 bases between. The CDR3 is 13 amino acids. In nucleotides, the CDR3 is TGTGCCAGCAGCCGCGGTCAGTCCGCGGAGCAGTTCTTC. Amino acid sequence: CASSRGQSAEQFF.

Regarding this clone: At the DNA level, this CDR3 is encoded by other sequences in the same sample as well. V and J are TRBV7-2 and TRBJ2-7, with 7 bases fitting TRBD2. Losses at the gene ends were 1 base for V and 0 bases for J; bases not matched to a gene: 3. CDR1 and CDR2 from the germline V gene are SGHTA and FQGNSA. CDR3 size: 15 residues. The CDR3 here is CASSLVGGSSYEQYF. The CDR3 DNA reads TGTGCCAGCAGCTTAGTTGGCGGGAGCTCCTACGAGCAGTACTTC.

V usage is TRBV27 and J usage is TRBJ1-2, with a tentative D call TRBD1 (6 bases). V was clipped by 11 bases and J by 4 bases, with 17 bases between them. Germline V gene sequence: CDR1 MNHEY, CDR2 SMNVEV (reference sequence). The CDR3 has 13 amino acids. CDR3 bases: TGTGCCGGAGGAACAGGGTCACGCTATGGCTACACCTTC. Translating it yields CAGGTGSRYGYTF.

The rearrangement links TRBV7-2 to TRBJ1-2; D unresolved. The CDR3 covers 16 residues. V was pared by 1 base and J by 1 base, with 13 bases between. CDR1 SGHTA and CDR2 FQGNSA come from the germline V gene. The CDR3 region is CASSLVVLSDNYGYTF. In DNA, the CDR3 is TGTGCCAGCAGCTTAGTTGTATTGTCGGATAACTATGGCTACACCTTC.

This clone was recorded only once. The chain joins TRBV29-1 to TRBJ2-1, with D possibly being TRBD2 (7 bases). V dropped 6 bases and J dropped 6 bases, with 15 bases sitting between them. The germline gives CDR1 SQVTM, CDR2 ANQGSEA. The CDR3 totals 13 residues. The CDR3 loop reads CSVSDGGLNEQFF. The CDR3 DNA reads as TGCAGCGTGTCGGACGGGGGGCTCAATGAGCAGTTCTTC.

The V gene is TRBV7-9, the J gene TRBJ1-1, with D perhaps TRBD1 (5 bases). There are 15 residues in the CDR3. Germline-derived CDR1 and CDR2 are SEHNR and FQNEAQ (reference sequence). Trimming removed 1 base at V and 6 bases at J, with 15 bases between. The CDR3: CASSLGRIRTSEAFF. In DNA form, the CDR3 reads TGTGCCAGCAGCTTAGGTAGGATCAGGACATCTGAAGCTTTCTTT.

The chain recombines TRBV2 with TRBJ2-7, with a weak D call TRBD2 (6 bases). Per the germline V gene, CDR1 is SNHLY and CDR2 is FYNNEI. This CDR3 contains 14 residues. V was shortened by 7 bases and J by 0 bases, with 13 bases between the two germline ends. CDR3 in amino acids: CASTRSGGSYEQYF. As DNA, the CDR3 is TGTGCCAGCACTAGATCCGGGGGCTCCTACGAGCAGTACTTC.

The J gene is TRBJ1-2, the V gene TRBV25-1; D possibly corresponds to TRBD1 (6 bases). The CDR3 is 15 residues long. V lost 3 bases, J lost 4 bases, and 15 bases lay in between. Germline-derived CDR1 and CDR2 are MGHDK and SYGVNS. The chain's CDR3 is CASSDFTGTLYGYTF. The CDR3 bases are TGTGCCAGCAGTGATTTTACAGGGACCCTCTATGGCTACACCTTC.

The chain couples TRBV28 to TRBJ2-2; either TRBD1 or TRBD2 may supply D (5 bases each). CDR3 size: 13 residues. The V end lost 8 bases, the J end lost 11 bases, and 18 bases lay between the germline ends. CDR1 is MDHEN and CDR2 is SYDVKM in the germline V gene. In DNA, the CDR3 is TGTGCCAGCGGGACCACAAACTTTTTCGAGCTGTTTTTT. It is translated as CASGTTNFFELFF.

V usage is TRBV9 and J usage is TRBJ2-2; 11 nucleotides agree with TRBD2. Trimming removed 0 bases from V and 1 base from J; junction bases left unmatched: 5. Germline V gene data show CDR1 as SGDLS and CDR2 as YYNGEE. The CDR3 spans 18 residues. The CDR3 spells CASSVEPGLAVNTGELFF. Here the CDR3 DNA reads TGTGCCAGCAGCGTAGAACCGGGACTAGCGGTGAACACCGGGGAGCTGTTTTTT.

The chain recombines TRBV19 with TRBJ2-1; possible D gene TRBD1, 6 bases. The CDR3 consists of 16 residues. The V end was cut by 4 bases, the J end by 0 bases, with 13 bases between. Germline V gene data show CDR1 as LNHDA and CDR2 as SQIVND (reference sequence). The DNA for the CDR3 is TGTGCCAGTAGTAAAGACAGGCGAAGCTCCTACAATGAGCAGTTCTTC. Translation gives CASSKDRRSSYNEQFF.

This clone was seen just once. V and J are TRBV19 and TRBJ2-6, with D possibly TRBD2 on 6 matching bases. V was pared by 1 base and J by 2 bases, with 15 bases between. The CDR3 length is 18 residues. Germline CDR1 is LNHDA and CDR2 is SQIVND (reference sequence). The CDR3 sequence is CASSIAWRATTGANVLTF. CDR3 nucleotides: TGTGCCAGTAGTATAGCTTGGAGGGCAACCACTGGGGCCAACGTCCTGACTTTC.

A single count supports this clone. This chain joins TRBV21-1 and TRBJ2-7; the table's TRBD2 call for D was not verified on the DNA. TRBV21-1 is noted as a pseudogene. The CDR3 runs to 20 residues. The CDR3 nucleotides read TGTGCCAGCAGCAAGGAGGACAGGGGCCAGCGGGAGGGGAGCTCCTACGAGCAGTACTTC. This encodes CASSKEDRGQREGSSYEQYF.

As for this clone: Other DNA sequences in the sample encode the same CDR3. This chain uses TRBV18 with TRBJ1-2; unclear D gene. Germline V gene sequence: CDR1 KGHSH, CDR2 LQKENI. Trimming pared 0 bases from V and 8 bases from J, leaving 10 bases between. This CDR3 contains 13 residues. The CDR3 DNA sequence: TGTGCCAGCTCACCACCGTACAGAGACGGCTACACCTTC. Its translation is CASSPPYRDGYTF.

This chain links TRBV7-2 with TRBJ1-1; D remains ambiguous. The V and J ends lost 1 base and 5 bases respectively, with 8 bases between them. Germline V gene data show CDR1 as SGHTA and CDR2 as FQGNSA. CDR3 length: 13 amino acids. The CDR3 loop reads CASSLVSRTEAFF. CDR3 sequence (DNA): TGTGCCAGCAGCTTAGTTTCGAGGACTGAAGCTTTCTTT.

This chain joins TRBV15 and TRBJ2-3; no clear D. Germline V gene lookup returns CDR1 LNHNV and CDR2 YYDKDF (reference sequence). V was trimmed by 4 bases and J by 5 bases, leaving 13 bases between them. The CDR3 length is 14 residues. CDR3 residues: CATSTRTALDTQYF. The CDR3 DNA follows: TGTGCCACCAGCACTCGGACCGCCCTAGATACGCAGTATTTT. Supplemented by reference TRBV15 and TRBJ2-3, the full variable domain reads DAMVIQNPRYQVTQFGKPVTLSCSQTLNHNVMYWYQQKSSQAPKLLFHYYDKDFNNEADTPDNFQSRRPNTSFCFLDIRSPGLGDTAMYLCATSTRTALDTQYFGPGTRLTVL.

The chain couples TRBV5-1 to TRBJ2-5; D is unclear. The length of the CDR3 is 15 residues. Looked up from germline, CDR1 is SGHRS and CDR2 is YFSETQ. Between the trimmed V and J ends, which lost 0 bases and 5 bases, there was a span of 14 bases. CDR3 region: CASSLGITAQETQYF. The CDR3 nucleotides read TGCGCCAGCAGCTTGGGCATCACGGCCCAGGAGACCCAGTACTTC.

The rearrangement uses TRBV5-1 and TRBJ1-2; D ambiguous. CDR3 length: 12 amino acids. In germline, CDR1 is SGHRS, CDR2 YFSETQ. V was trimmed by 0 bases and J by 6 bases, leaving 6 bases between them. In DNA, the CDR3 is TGCGCCAGCAGCTTGGGAGGGCATGGCTACACCTTC. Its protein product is CASSLGGHGYTF.

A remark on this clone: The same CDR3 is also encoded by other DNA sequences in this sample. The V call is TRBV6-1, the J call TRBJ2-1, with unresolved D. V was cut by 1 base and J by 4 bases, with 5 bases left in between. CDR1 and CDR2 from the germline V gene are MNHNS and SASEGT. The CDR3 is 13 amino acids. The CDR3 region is CASSEDQYNEQFF. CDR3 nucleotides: TGTGCCAGCAGTGAAGACCAGTACAATGAGCAGTTCTTC.